This is a list of T cell receptor delta chains from one sample in a study of Vδ1+ human thymocytes. TCRdb re-processed the multiplex PCR reads via CATT. The sample carries about 25,000 delta-chain clones, more than 6% recorded once. The source material was Vdelta1+ gamma-delta thymocytes from the thymus. The receptor set was obtained from a girl under three years old who had congenital heart surgery. Both conserved end residues are trimmed from each CDR3. Not every row has a clone size; where given, it reads once, few, many or a size class.

TRDJ1	14	TRDV1	few	ALGETKAGYTDKLI
TRDJ1	19	TRDV1	few	ALGYKPIFSEWEANTDKLI
TRDJ3	18	TRDV2	medium-sized	ACDIRGIYLVAWDTRQMF
TRDJ1	20	TRDV1	NA	ALGVLPSYPWGIRPYTDKLI
TRDJ1	11	TRDV1	few	ALGERIRDKLI
TRDJ1	19	TRDV1	few	ALGELNPPSRGIRYTDKLI
TRDJ1	18	TRDV1	NA	ALGEWSLTGGYIGTDKLI
TRDJ1	18	TRAV29/DV5	NA	AASEKGFLDSGGYTDKLI
TRDJ1	11	TRDV1	few	ALGAKGTDKLI
TRDJ1	22	TRDV1	few	ALGDPAFDRITQLLGDTGDKLI
TRDJ1	17	TRDV1	few	ALGEETHTLRGYVDKLI
TRDJ1	18	TRDV1	few	ALVPVPTSDWGTRSDKLI
TRDJ1	17	TRDV1	NA	ALGDSFLHNLGDTDKLI
TRDJ1	17	TRDV1	NA	ALGELGYLTWGILHQLI
TRDJ1	20	TRDV1	few	ALGETAPHISRLGDLTDKLI
TRDJ1	13	TRDV2	NA	ACAIWGICPDKLI
TRDJ1	17	TRDV1	NA	ALGPLRVLPVLESDKLI
TRDJ1	17	TRDV1	few	ALGESILGDTGRTDKLI
TRDJ1	12	TRDV1	few	ALGITGGTDKLI
TRDJ1	17	TRDV1	few	ALGKFLGGDTPHTDKLI